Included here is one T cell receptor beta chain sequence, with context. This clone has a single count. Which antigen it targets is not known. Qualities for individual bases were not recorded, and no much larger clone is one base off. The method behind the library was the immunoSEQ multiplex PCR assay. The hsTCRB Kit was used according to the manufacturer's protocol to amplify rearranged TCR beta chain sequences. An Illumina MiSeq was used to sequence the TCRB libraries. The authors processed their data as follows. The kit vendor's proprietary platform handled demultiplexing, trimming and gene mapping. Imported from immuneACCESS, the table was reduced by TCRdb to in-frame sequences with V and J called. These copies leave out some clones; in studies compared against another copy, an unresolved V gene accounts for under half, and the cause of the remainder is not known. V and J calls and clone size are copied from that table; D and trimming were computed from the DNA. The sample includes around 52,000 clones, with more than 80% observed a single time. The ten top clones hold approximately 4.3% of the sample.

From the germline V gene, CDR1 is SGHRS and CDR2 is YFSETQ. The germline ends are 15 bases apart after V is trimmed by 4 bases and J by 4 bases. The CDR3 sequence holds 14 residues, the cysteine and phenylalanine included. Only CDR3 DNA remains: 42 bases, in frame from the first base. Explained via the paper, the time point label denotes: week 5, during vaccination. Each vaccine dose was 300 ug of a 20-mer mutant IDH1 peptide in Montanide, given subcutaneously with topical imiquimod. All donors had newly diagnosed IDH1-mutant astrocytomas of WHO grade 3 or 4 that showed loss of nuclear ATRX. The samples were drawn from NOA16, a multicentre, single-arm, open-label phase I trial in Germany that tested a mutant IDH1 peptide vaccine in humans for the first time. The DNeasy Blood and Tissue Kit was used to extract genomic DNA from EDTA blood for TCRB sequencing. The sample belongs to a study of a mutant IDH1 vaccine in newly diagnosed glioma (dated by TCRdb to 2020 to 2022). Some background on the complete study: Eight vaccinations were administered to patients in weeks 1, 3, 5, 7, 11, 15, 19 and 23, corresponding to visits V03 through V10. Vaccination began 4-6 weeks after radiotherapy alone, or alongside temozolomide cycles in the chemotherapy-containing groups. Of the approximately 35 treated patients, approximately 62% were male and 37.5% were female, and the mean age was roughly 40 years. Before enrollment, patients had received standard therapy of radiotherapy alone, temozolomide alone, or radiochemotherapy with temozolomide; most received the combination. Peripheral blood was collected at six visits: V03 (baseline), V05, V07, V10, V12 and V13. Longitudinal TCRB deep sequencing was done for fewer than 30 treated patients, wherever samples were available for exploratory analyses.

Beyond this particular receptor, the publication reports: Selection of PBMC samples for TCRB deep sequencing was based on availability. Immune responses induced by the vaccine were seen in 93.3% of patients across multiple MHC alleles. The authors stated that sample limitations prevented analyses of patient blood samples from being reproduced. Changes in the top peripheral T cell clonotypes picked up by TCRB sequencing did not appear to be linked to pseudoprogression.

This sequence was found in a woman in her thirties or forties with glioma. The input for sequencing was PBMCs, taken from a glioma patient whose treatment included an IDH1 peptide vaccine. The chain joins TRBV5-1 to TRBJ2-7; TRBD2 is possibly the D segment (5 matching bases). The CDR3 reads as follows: CASSAGPEKYEQYF. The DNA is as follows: TGCGCCAGCAGCGCGGGCCCGGAGAAGTACGAGCAGTACTTC.